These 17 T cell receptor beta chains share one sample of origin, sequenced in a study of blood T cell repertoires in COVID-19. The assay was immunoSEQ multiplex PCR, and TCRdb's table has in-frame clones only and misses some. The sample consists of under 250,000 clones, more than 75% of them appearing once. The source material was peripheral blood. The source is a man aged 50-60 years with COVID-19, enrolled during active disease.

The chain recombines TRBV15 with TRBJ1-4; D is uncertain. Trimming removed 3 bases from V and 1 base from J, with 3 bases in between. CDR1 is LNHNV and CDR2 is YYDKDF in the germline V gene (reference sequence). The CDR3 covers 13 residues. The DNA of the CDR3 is TGTGCCACCAGCAGTATAACTAATGAAAAACTGTTTTTT. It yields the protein CATSSITNEKLFF.

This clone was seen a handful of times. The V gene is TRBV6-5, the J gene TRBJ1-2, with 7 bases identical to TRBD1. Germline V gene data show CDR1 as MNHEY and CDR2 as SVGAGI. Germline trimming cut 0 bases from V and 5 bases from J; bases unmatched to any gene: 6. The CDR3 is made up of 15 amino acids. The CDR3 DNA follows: TGTGCCAGCAGTTACTCGGGGACAGCTTTATATGGCTACACCTTC. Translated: CASSYSGTALYGYTF.

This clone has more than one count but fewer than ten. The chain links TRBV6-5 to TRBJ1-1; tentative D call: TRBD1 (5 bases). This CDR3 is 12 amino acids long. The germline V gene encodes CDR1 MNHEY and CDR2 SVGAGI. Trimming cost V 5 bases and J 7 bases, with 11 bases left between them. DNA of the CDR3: TGTGCCAGCAGTACAGGACCCAGTGAAGCTTTCTTT. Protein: CASSTGPSEAFF.

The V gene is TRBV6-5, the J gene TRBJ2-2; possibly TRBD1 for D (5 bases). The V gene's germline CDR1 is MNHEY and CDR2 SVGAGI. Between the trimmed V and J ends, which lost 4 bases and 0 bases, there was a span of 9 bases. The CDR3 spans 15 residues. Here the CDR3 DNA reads TGTGCCAGCAGTTCCACCAGGGCGAACACCGGGGAGCTGTTTTTT. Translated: CASSSTRANTGELFF.

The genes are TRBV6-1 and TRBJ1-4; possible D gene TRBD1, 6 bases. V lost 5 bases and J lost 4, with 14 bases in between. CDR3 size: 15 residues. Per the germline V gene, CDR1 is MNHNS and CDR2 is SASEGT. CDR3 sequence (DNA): TGTGCCAGCAGTCTCCGGACAGACCTTAATGAAAAACTGTTTTTT. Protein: CASSLRTDLNEKLFF.

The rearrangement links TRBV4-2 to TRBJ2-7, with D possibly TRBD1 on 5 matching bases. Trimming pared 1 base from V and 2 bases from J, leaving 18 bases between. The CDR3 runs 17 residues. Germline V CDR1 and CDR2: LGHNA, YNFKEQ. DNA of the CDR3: TGTGCCAGCAGCCAAGGTACAGGCGCAGAACCAACCTACGAGCAGTACTTC. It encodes CASSQGTGAEPTYEQYF.

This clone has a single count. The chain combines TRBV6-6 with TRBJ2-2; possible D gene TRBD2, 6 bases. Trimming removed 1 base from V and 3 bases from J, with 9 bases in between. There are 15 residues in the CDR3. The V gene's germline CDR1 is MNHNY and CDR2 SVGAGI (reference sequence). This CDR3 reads CASSYLGGDTGELFF. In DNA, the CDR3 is TGTGCCAGCAGTTACTTGGGAGGAGACACCGGGGAGCTGTTTTTT.

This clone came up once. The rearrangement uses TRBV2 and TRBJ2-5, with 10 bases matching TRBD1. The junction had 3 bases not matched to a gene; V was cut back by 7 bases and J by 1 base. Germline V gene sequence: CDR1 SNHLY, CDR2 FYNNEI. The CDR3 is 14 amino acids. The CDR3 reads CASTDRGLQETQYF. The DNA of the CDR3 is TGTGCCAGCACCGACAGGGGGCTCCAAGAGACCCAGTACTTC.

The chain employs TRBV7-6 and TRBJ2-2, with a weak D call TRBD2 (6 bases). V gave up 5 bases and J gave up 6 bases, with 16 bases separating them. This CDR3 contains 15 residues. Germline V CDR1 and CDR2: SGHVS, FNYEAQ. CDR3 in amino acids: CASSQAPWGAGELFF. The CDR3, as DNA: TGTGCCAGCAGCCAGGCTCCATGGGGGGCCGGGGAGCTGTTTTTT.

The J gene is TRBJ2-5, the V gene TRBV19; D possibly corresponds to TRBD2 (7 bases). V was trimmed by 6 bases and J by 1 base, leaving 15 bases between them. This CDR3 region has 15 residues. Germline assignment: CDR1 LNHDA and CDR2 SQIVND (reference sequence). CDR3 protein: CASRDLGGPQETQYF. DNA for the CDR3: TGTGCCAGTAGGGACTTGGGGGGGCCCCAAGAGACCCAGTACTTC.

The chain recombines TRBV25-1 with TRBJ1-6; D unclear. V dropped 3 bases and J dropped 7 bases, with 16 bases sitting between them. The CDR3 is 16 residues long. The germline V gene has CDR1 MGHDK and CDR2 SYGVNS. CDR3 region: CASSDSSGRRNSPLHF. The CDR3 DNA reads TGTGCCAGCAGTGATTCCTCTGGAAGGAGGAATTCACCCCTCCACTTT.

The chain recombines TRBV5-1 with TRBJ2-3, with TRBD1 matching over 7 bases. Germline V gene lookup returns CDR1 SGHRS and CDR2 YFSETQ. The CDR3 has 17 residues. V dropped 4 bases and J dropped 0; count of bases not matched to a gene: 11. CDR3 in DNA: TGCGCCAGCAGCCAATCCAGACAGGGTCACAGCACAGATACGCAGTATTTT. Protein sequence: CASSQSRQGHSTDTQYF.

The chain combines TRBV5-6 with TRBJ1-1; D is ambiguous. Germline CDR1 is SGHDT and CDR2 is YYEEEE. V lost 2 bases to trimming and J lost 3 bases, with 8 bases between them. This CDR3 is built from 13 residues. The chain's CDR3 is CASSFLGDTEAFF. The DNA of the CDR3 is TGTGCCAGCAGCTTTTTGGGAGACACTGAAGCTTTCTTT.

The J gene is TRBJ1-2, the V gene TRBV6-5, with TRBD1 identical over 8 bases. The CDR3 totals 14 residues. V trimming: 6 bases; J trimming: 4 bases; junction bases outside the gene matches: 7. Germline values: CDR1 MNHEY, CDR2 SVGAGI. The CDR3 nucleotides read TGTGCCAGCAGGGCCGCAGGGGGCCCCTATGGCTACACCTTC. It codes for CASRAAGGPYGYTF.

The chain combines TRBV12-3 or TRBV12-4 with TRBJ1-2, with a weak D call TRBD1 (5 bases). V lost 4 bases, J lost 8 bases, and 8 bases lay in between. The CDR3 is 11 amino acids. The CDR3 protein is CASSYRTGYTF. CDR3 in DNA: TGTGCCAGCAGTTACAGGACCGGCTACACCTTC.

This CDR3 reads CASSTPLGQGSYEQYF. As DNA, the CDR3 is TGTGCCAGCAGTACACCACTAGGACAGGGGTCCTACGAGCAGTACTTC. The rearrangement uses TRBV27 and TRBJ2-7; 9 nucleotides align to TRBD1. V was pared by 5 bases and J by 1 base, with 9 bases of the junction left unmatched. Germline V gene data show CDR1 as MNHEY and CDR2 as SMNVEV (reference sequence). The CDR3 runs 16 residues.

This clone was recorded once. The CDR3 DNA reads TGTGCCAGCAGCCAAGATAGGAGCGGGTTTGGCTACACCTTC. Translated: CASSQDRSGFGYTF. The chain joins TRBV3-1 (or the pseudogene TRBV3-2) to TRBJ1-2; D gene unclear. The CDR3 sequence is 14 residues long. V was clipped by 0 bases and J by 7 bases, with 12 bases between them. The V gene's germline CDR1 is LGHDT and CDR2 YNNKEL (reference sequence).